This entry describes one T cell receptor (beta chain). Its cognate antigen has yet to be identified. Per-base quality was not reported, and no clone a single base away is much larger than it. These data belong to a study of T-cell memory formation after mild COVID-19 (TCRdb year 2021). At the level of the whole study: Most TCR sequence clusters were specific to one of the two donors. Two young, previously healthy adult volunteers, one female and one male, were included in the cohort. In a couple of donors, T-cell clones that expanded and contracted after mild COVID-19 were followed by sequencing TCRalpha and TCRbeta repertoires longitudinally. Paper-wide results and their limitations: Some responding clones were detected in pre-infection memory, suggesting pre-existing cross-reactive memory T cells joined the SARS-CoV-2 response. Only a couple of mild cases were covered in the study, and larger cohorts including severe cases with pre-infection samples were considered necessary. Contracting CD4+ clones appeared mostly in the CM and EM memory subsets, whereas CD8+ clones were enriched in EMRA. Whether the second-wave clones peaking on day 37 were SARS-CoV-2 specific was not confirmed. Clones contracting from day 15 to 85 had balanced CD4/CD8 phenotypes, while a second wave expanding from day 15 to 37 was biased towards CD4+.

Reading from cysteine to phenylalanine, the CDR3 counts 14 amino acids. Only CDR3 DNA remains: 42 bases, in frame from the first base. Per the germline V gene (reference sequence), MNHEY is the CDR1 and SMNVEV is the CDR2. V and J lose 6 bases and 5 bases, and a span of 14 bases separates them. Ficoll-Paque density gradient centrifugation was the method used to isolate PBMCs. The sequencing machine was an Illumina NovaSeq 6000. cDNA libraries for TCRalpha and TCRbeta were prepared by 5'RACE using constant-segment primers, with sample barcodes and unique molecular identifiers added. Trizol reagent was used to extract RNA from every sample. Library amplification was performed in two PCR steps, and a second sample barcode and Illumina TruSeq adapters were introduced in the second step. The libraries were sequenced on an Illumina NovaSeq using 2 x 150 bp paired-end reads. Regarding the original processing steps: The reads were demultiplexed and collapsed into UMI-guided consensus sequences using migec v1.2.7. With mixcr v2.1.11, UMI consensuses were aligned to TRA and TRB V and J templates and assembled into clonotypes. A clonotype was counted as expanded or contracted only when both edgeR and NoisET called the clonotype significant, with the noise models trained on biological replicates. For edgeR calls, a false discovery rate-adjusted p below 0.01 and a log2 fold-change threshold of 1 were applied. As an exploratory analysis of dynamics, max-normalized trajectories of the 1000 most abundant clonotypes were examined with PCA combined with hierarchical clustering. The CD4 or CD8 phenotype of responding clones was assigned using the separately sequenced CD4+ and CD8+ repertoires. TCRdb passed the public sequencing reads through fastp at Q25 and MiXCR, retaining productive beta sequences. Rows matching on CDR3 protein sequence are summarized as one entry with the most common DNA and genes. TCRdb's processing, not the study's, gives the V and J calls here. This sample holds about 210,000 distinct CDR3 sequences; about 10% were observed only once. Approximately 2.8% of the sample comes from the top ten.

The sample was PBMCs or a T cell subset sorted from them (not recorded which). The chain uses TRBV27 and TRBJ2-1, with no confident D gene call. The TCR sequence derives from a man in his late teens or twenties who had mild COVID-19 (a few samples of this study predate the infection). The sample titles of this study are shuffled in the database, so cell type and time point are left out; the donor was told from shared clones. The CDR3 amino acid sequence is: CASSHRPPNNEQFF. The base sequence is TGTGCCAGCAGCCACCGGCCACCTAACAATGAGCAGTTCTTC.